Presented here are 16 T cell receptor beta chains from one specimen sequenced in a study of a mutant IDH1 vaccine in newly diagnosed glioma. Libraries were prepared by immunoSEQ multiplex PCR; TCRdb keeps only in-frame clonotypes and omits some of them. The sample lists about 55,000 clones; approximately 80% were seen once. For these TCRs, the target antigens are not known. Time point defined: week 35, safety follow-up. What each vaccine dose contained was 300 ug of mutant IDH1 20-mer peptide, accompanied by topical imiquimod. This specimen consisted of PBMCs, obtained from a glioma patient whose treatment included an IDH1 peptide vaccine. These receptors all stem from a woman aged 18-29 years with glioma.

The chain is built from TRBV18 and TRBJ2-7, with 10 bases lining up with TRBD1. The germline CDR1 and CDR2 sequences are KGHSH and LQKENI. CDR3 size: 17 residues. V lost 3 bases to trimming and J lost 6 bases; unmatched junction nucleotides: 14. In DNA form, the CDR3 reads TGTGCCAGCTCACCGTCCGGGACAGGGGTGGGCCTGATCGAGCAGTACTTC. This sequence encodes CASSPSGTGVGLIEQYF.

This clone has a handful of counts. The chain couples TRBV5-4 to TRBJ2-2, with a tentative D call TRBD1 (5 bases). Germline assignment: CDR1 SGHNT and CDR2 YYREEE (reference sequence). The CDR3 runs 14 residues. Trimming pared 7 bases from V and 8 bases from J, leaving 18 bases between. The CDR3 here is CASSTQGSGGELFF. CDR3 coding DNA: TGTGCCAGCTCCACCCAGGGCTCCGGGGGGGAGCTGTTTTTT.

J is TRBJ1-5 and V is TRBV19; 10 positions agree with TRBD1. V lost 7 bases and J lost 2; bases outside the gene matches: 5. This CDR3 is built from 15 residues. The germline gives CDR1 LNHDA, CDR2 SQIVND (reference sequence). Here the CDR3 DNA reads TGTGCCAGTACCATCGGGACAGGGGGCAATCAGCCCCAGCATTTT. Its translation is CASTIGTGGNQPQHF.

V is TRBV14 and J is TRBJ2-7; D not certain. V was trimmed by 2 bases and J by 1 base, leaving 12 bases between them. This CDR3 spans 15 amino acids. Per germline, CDR1 SGHDN and CDR2 FVKESK. The DNA for the CDR3 is TGTGCCAGCAGCCAATGGAAGGAAGAGTCCTACGAGCAGTACTTC. Residues: CASSQWKEESYEQYF. Full variable domain (outside the CDR3, taken from reference TRBV14 and TRBJ2-7): EAGVTQFPSHSVIEKGQTVTLRCDPISGHDNLYWYRRVMGKEIKFLLHFVKESKQDESGMPNNRFLAERTGGTYSTLKVQPAELEDSGVYFCASSQWKEESYEQYFGPGTRLTVT.

The chain joins TRBV2 to TRBJ1-6; 7 bases are shared with TRBD1. The CDR3 extends over 14 amino acids. Germline CDR1 is SNHLY and CDR2 is FYNNEI. V dropped 2 bases and J dropped 5; count of bases not matched to a gene: 0. CDR3 in amino acids: CASSETGDNSPLHF. The CDR3 DNA is TGTGCCAGCAGTGAAACAGGGGATAATTCACCCCTCCACTTT.

This chain joins TRBV29-1 and TRBJ2-7, with 9 nucleotides matching TRBD1. CDR1 is SQVTM, CDR2 ANQGSEA, per germline. The CDR3 is made up of 14 amino acids. V dropped 4 bases and J dropped 4; count of bases not matched to a gene: 8. Written as DNA, the CDR3 is TGCAGCGTTGTGGGGGGACAGGGTTGGTACGAGCAGTACTTC. Translated, it gives CSVVGGQGWYEQYF.

The CDR3 loop reads CASSDSSGADTQYF. DNA for the CDR3: TGTGCCAGCAGTGACTCGAGCGGGGCGGATACGCAGTATTTT. The V call is TRBV6-4, the J call TRBJ2-3; 7 bases fit TRBD2. After removal of 0 bases from V and 6 bases from J, the junction contained 3 bases not matched to a gene. This CDR3 spans 14 amino acids. Germline V gene sequence: CDR1 MRHNA, CDR2 SNTAGT.

The chain joins TRBV7-6 to TRBJ1-6; the match to TRBD1 covers 8 bases. The V and J ends lost 4 bases and 10 bases, in that order; junction bases with no gene match: 9. CDR1 and CDR2 from the germline V gene are SGHVS and FNYEAQ. The CDR3 contains 15 residues. The CDR3: CASSSGQGFGSPLHF. The CDR3 coding sequence is TGTGCCAGCAGCTCCGGACAGGGCTTCGGATCACCCCTCCACTTT.

The chain combines TRBV2 with TRBJ2-5, with TRBD1 matching over 11 bases. Germline values: CDR1 SNHLY, CDR2 FYNNEI. V shed 8 bases, J shed 4 bases, and the junction held 9 bases outside the gene matches. The CDR3 contains 15 residues. The CDR3 bases are TGTGCCAGCCCCCGGGACAGGGGGAGTCGAGAGACCCAGTACTTC. Residues: CASPRDRGSRETQYF.

The chain links TRBV7-2 to TRBJ2-5; D may be TRBD1 or TRBD2 (5 bases each). This CDR3 spans 13 amino acids. V was cut by 1 base and J by 5 bases, with 8 bases left in between. Germline V gene lookup returns CDR1 SGHTA and CDR2 FQGNSA. The CDR3 nucleotides read TGTGCCAGCAGCTTAGAGTGGGGGGAGACCCAGTACTTC. It is translated as CASSLEWGETQYF.

The chain couples TRBV6-5 to TRBJ1-1; tentatively, D is TRBD1 (6 bases). Germline V CDR1 and CDR2: MNHEY, SVGAGI. V was shortened by 0 bases and J by 1 base, with 12 bases between the two germline ends. The CDR3 has 16 amino acids. The CDR3 here is CASSYSQGSWNTEAFF. The CDR3 coding sequence is TGTGCCAGCAGTTACTCGCAGGGGAGTTGGAACACTGAAGCTTTCTTT.

This chain joins TRBV2 and TRBJ2-1, with a tentative D call TRBD1 (5 bases). The CDR3 totals 16 residues. V was clipped by 2 bases and J by 0 bases, with 11 bases between them. Germline V gene data show CDR1 as SNHLY and CDR2 as FYNNEI. The CDR3 bases are TGTGCCAGCAGTGAACGACAGCCTAGCTCCTACAATGAGCAGTTCTTC. It encodes CASSERQPSSYNEQFF.

This chain joins TRBV5-8 and TRBJ2-3; unclear D gene. The V gene's germline CDR1 is SGHTS and CDR2 YDEGEE. V lost 2 bases, J lost 5 bases, and 21 bases lay in between. CDR3 length equals 17 residues. CDR3 nucleotide sequence: TGTGCCAGCAGCTTCCCCCGGGCCTCGACTGAAGGAGATACGCAGTATTTT. Residues: CASSFPRASTEGDTQYF.

This clone came up once. This chain joins TRBV7-3 and TRBJ2-2, with 13 bases aligning to TRBD2. CDR3 length equals 16 residues. Looked up from germline, CDR1 is SGHTA and CDR2 is FQGTGA. V lost 4 bases and J lost 5; bases outside the gene matches: 4. CDR3 sequence reads: CASSSRLAGGTGELFF. The DNA for the CDR3 is TGTGCCAGCAGCTCCAGACTAGCGGGAGGAACCGGGGAGCTGTTTTTT.

This chain uses TRBV18 with TRBJ1-1; perhaps TRBD1 as D (6 bases). The CDR3 extends over 16 amino acids. Germline V gene sequence: CDR1 KGHSH, CDR2 LQKENI. Trimming stripped 3 bases from V and 1 base from J, with 15 bases between. The CDR3 region has the DNA TGTGCCAGCTCACCGCGGGGAGGGGGGACGAACACTGAAGCTTTCTTT. This codes for CASSPRGGGTNTEAFF.

The J gene is TRBJ1-2, the V gene TRBV5-6; TRBD1 matches 8 bases. The CDR3 is 16 residues long. V was clipped by 4 bases and J by 0 bases; unmatched bases: 8. In germline, CDR1 is SGHDT, CDR2 YYEEEE. The CDR3 coding sequence is TGTGCCAGCAGCCCGTCCGGGACAGGTACTAACTATGGCTACACCTTC. This codes for CASSPSGTGTNYGYTF.